These 4 T cell receptor beta chains share one sample of origin, sequenced in a study of CD8+ T cells in alopecia areata. Treatment noted: oral pan-JAK inhibitor, 5-10 mg twice daily. After isolation, RNA underwent reverse transcription to generate cDNA as the sequencing template. The assay was immunoSEQ multiplex PCR, and TCRdb's table has in-frame clones only and misses some. This sample has over 150,000 clones, with about 60% found just once. The source material was CD8+ T cells sorted from blood, sampled at week 24, from a patient treated with tofacitinib. These receptors all stem from a human donor with alopecia areata.

This chain uses TRBV2 with TRBJ2-3, with D tentatively TRBD1 (5 bases). Trimming took 6 bases from V and 5 from J, leaving 9 bases between them. Looked up from germline, CDR1 is SNHLY and CDR2 is FYNNEI. This CDR3 contains 12 residues. This CDR3 reads CASSVQVDTQYF. DNA of the CDR3: TGTGCCAGCAGCGTACAGGTAGATACGCAGTATTTT.

The chain has TRBV19 and TRBJ2-3; D is perhaps TRBD2 (5 bases). In germline, CDR1 is LNHDA, CDR2 SQIVND (reference sequence). This CDR3 has 14 residues. With 4 bases removed from V and 1 base from J, the gap between germline ends came to 9 bases. The CDR3 DNA is TGTGCCAGTAGTACCGAGAGGGGCACAGATACGCAGTATTTT. The encoded protein is CASSTERGTDTQYF. The entire variable domain, with the rest obtained from reference TRBV19 and TRBJ2-3, is as follows: DGGITQSPKYLFRKEGQNVTLSCEQNLNHDAMYWYRQDPGQGLRLIYYSQIVNDFQKGDIAEGYSVSREKKESFPLTVTSAQKNPTAFYLCASSTERGTDTQYFGPGTRLTVL.

This chain connects TRBV7-2 to TRBJ1-1; a weak D match, TRBD1 (5 bases). The CDR3 has 13 residues. In germline, CDR1 is SGHTA, CDR2 FQGNSA. V was trimmed by 4 bases and J by 4 bases, leaving 10 bases between them. The CDR3 nucleotides are TGTGCCAGCAGCTACGGGACGGGCACTGAAGCTTTCTTT. Its translation: CASSYGTGTEAFF.

V usage is TRBV7-9 and J usage is TRBJ2-7, with 8 bases that match TRBD1. The ends lost 5 bases at V and 3 bases at J; junction bases unmatched: 15. The CDR3 totals 17 residues. Germline V gene sequence: CDR1 SEHNR, CDR2 FQNEAQ (reference sequence). CDR3 coding DNA: TGTGCCAGCAGCCCCGAACAGACAGGGGCCGAATACTACGAGCAGTACTTC. It codes for CASSPEQTGAEYYEQYF.